The T cell receptor (beta chain) under discussion was sequenced for a study of OX40 agonist ivuxolimab in advanced cancers. No patient had autoimmune disease or received systemic immunosuppression. Cycle 7 day 1, cycle 4 day 1, and baseline were the timepoints at which blood was sampled. Germline CDR1 SGHNT, CDR2 YENEEA. The length of the CDR3 is 13 residues. V was trimmed by 4 bases and J by 3 bases, leaving 7 bases between them. Repertoires were generated with immunoSEQ multiplex PCR, while TCRdb's copy carries only in-frame clones and drops some. The sample lists about 69,000 clones, around 87% occurring once.

This chain joins TRBV11-3 and TRBJ2-4; D ambiguous. Sample: CD4+ or CD8+ T cells sorted from blood, taken in a trial of the OX40 agonist ivuxolimab. The sequence was obtained from an adult with an advanced solid tumor such as melanoma, head and neck, liver or kidney cancer. CDR3 nucleotide sequence: TGTGCCAGCAGCTCCCCGGTCAAAAACATTCAGTACTTC. Translated, it gives CASSSPVKNIQYF.